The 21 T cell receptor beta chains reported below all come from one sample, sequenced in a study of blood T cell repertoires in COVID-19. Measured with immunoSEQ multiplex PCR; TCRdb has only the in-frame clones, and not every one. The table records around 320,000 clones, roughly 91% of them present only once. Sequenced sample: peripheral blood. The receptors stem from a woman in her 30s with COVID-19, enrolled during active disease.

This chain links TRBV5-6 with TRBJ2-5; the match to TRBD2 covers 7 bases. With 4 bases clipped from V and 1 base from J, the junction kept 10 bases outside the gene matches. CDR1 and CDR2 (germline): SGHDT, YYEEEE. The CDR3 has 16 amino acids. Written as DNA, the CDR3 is TGTGCCAGCAGCACTCCGGGACTACACCTCCAAGAGACCCAGTACTTC. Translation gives CASSTPGLHLQETQYF.

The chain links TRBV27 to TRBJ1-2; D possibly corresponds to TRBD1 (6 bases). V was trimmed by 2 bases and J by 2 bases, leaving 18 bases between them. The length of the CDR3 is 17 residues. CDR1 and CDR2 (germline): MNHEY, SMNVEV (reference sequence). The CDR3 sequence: CASSLRSGRQGNYGYTF. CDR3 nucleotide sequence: TGTGCCAGCAGTTTACGATCCGGACGCCAGGGGAACTATGGCTACACCTTC.

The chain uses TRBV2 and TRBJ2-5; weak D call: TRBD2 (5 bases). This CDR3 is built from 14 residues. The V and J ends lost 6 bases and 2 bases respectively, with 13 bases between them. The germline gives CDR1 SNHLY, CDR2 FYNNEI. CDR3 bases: TGTGCCAGCAGGGACGGGGAAATACAAGAGACCCAGTACTTC. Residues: CASRDGEIQETQYF.

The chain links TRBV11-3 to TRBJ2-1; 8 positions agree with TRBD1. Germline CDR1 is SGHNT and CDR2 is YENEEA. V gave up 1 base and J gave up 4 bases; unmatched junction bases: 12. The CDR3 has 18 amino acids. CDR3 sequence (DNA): TGTGCCAGCAGCTTAGCTCCTCCCGGGACAGGTCCATACAATGAGCAGTTCTTC. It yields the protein CASSLAPPGTGPYNEQFF. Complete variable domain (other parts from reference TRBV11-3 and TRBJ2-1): EAGVVQSPRYKIIEKKQPVAFWCNPISGHNTLYWYLQNLGQGPELLIRYENEEAVDDSQLPKDRFSAERLKGVDSTLKIQPAELGDSAVYLCASSLAPPGTGPYNEQFFGPGTRLTVL.

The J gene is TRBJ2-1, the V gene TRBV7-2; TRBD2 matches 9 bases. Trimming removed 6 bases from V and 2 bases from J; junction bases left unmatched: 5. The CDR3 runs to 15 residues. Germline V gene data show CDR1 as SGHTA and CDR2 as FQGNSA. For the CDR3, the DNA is TGTGCCAGCAGGGGGCGGGGGGGGGCCTACAATGAGCAGTTCTTC. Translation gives CASRGRGGAYNEQFF.

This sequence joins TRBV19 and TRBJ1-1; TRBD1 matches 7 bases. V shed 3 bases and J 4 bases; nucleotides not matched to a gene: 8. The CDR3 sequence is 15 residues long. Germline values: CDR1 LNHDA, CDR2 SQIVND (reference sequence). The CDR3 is CASSIDTGEGTEAFF. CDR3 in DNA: TGTGCCAGTAGTATTGACACAGGGGAAGGCACTGAAGCTTTCTTT.

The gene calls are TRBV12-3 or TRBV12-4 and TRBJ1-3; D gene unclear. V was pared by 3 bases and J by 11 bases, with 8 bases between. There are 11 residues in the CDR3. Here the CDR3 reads CASSFMRAIYF. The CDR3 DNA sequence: TGTGCCAGCAGTTTTATGAGAGCCATATATTTT.

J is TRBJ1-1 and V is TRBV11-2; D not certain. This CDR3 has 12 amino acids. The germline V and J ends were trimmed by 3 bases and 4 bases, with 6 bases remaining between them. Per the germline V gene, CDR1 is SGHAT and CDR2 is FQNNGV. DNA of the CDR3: TGTGCCAGCAGCTTCCAGTCCACTGAAGCTTTCTTT. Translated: CASSFQSTEAFF.

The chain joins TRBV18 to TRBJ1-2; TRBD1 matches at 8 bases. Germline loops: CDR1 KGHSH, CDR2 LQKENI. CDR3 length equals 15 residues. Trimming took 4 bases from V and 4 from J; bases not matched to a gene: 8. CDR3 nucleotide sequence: TGTGCCAGCTCACTAGACAGGGGCTTGGGCTATGGCTACACCTTC. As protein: CASSLDRGLGYGYTF.

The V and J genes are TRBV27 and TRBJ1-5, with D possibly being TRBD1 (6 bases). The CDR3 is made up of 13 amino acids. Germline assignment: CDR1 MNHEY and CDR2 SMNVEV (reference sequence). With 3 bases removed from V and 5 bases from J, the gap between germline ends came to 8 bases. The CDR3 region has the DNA TGTGCCAGCAGTTTGTCAGGGGATCAGCCCCAGCATTTT. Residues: CASSLSGDQPQHF.

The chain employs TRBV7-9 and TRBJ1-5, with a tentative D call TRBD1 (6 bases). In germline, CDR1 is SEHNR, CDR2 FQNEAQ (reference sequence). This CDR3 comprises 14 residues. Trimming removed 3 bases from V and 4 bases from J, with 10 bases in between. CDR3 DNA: TGTGCCAGCAGCTTCATAGGGGGTAATCAGCCCCAGCATTTT. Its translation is CASSFIGGNQPQHF.

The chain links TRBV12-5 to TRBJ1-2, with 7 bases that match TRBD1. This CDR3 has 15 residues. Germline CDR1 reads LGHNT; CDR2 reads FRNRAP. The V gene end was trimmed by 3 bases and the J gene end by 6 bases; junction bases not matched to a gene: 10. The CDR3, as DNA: TGTGCTAGTGGTTTTCCCGACAGGGTGGCTGATGGCTACACCTTC. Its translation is CASGFPDRVADGYTF.

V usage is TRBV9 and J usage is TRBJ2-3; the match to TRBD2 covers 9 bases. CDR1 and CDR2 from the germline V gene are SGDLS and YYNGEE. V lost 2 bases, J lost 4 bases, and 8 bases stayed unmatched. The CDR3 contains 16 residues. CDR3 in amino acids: CASSVFSGGSADTQYF. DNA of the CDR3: TGTGCCAGCAGCGTGTTCAGCGGGGGGTCCGCAGATACGCAGTATTTT.

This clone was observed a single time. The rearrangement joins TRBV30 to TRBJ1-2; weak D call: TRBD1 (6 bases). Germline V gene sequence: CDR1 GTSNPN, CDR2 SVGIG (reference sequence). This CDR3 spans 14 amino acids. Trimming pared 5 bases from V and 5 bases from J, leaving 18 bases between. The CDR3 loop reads CAWLIGGPGYGYTF. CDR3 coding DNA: TGTGCCTGGTTAATAGGGGGACCTGGGTATGGCTACACCTTC.

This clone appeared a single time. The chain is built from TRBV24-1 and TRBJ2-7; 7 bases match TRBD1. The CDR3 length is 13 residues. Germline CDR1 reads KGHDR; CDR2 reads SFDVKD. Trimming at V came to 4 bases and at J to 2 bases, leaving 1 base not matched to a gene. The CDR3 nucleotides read TGTGCCACCAGTGAGGGGACAGCCTACGAGCAGTACTTC. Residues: CATSEGTAYEQYF.

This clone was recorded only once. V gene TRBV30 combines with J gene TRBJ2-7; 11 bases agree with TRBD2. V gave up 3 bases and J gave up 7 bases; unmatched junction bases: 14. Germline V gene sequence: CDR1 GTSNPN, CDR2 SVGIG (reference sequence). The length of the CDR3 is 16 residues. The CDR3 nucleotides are TGTGCCTGGAGAAACAGGGAGACTAGCGGGGCACCTGAGCAGTACTTC. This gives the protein CAWRNRETSGAPEQYF.

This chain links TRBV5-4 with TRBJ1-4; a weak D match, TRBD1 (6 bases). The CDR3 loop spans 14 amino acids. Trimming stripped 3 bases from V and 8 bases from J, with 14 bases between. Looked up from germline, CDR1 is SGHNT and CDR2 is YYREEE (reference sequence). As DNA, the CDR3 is TGTGCCAGCAGCTCCGTCAATGGGGGCGAAAAACTGTTTTTT. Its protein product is CASSSVNGGEKLFF.

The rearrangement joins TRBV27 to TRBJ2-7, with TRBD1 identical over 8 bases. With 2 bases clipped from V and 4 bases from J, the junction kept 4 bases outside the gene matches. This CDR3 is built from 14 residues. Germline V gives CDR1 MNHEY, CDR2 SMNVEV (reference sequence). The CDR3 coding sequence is TGTGCCAGCAGTTTAGTGCAGGGGGCATACGAGCAGTACTTC. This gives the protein CASSLVQGAYEQYF.

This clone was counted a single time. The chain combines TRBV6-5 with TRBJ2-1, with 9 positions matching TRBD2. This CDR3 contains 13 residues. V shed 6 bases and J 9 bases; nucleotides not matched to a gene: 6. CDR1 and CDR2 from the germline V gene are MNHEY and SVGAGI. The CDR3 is CASRAGGRGEQFF. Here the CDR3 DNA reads TGTGCCAGCAGGGCGGGGGGGCGAGGTGAGCAGTTCTTC.

The CDR3 DNA sequence: TGTGCCAGCGCTTACAGGGGATATGCTTCACCCCTCCACTTT. Encoded protein: CASAYRGYASPLHF. V and J are TRBV28 and TRBJ1-6; TRBD1 matches 7 bases. The CDR3 spans 14 residues. Unmatched junction bases numbered 10, after V lost 8 bases and J lost 9 bases. Germline values: CDR1 MDHEN, CDR2 SYDVKM.

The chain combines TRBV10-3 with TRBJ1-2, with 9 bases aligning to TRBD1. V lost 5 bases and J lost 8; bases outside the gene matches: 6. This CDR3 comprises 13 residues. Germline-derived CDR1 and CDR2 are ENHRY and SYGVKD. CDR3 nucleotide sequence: TGTGCCATCAGTAACCTGACAGGGGGGGGCTACACCTTC. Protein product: CAISNLTGGGYTF.